The rows below give T cell receptor beta chains drawn from one sample of a study of T cell responses to AZD1222 COVID-19 vaccine. Assay: immunoSEQ multiplex PCR; the TCRdb copy retains only in-frame clones and omits some. The table includes 60,000 to 70,000 clones, approximately 85% detected once. The source was peripheral blood, collected on day 0 of AZD1222 vaccination. These receptors all come from an adult in good health. Each CDR3 is given with its conserved first and last residue. The D gene is left open where the match is weak. Size tells how often a clone was seen (once, few, many) or the class of an expanded clone, and some rows leave it out.

TRBD1	-	TRBV3-1/TRBV3-2	TRBJ1-4	TGTGCCAGCAGCCAAGTACGTGGGGGACAGGGTAATGAAAAACTGTTTTTT	CASSQVRGGQGNEKLFF
TRBD1	-	TRBV6-5	TRBJ1-5	TGTGCCAGCAGTTGGGACAGAAACAATCAGCCCCAGCATTTT	CASSWDRNNQPQHF
-	-	TRBV4-1	TRBJ1-4	TGCGCCAGCAGCCAAACCGGGACACCCCCTAGTGCAACTAATGAAAAACTGTTTTTT	CASSQTGTPPSATNEKLFF
-	-	TRBV5-6	TRBJ1-6	TGTGCCAGCAGCTGGGGAGGGCTGAGAAATTCACCCCTCCACTTT	CASSWGGLRNSPLHF
-	-	TRBV6-5	TRBJ1-1	TGTGCCAGCCGAAACCCCCTGAACACTGAAGCTTTCTTT	CASRNPLNTEAFF
TRBD2	once	TRBV7-9	TRBJ2-2	TGTGCCAGCAGCTCTGGGACTAGCGGGGGAGCTGACACCGGGGAGCTGTTTTTT	CASSSGTSGGADTGELFF
-	-	TRBV5-1	TRBJ1-4	TGCGCCAGCAGCTTGGAGGGATGGAAACTGTTTTTT	CASSLEGWKLFF
-	-	TRBV9	TRBJ2-7	TGTGCCAGCAGCGGGACAACAGGGAAAAGGTTGGACGAGCAGTACTTC	CASSGTTGKRLDEQYF
TRBD1	-	TRBV7-3	TRBJ2-5	TGTGCCAGCAGCTTACCAGAGACAGGGGAAGAGACCCAGTACTTC	CASSLPETGEETQYF
TRBD1	-	TRBV7-8	TRBJ1-2	TGTGCCAGCAGCCCGCAACAGGGGGCGGCTGGCTACACCTTC	CASSPQQGAAGYTF
-	-	TRBV18	TRBJ1-2	TGTGCCAGCTCACCGGGATTCGGGGGTCGTGCCTATGGCTACACCTTC	CASSPGFGGRAYGYTF
TRBD2	-	TRBV27	TRBJ2-7	TGTGCCAGCAGCTCCGACCGGGGGCTAGCGGGGGGAGGGCAGTACTTC	CASSSDRGLAGGGQYF
-	-	TRBV6-2/TRBV6-3	TRBJ1-5	TGTGCCAGCAGTTACGGAGGGGGACCCTTTAGCAATCAGCCCCAGCATTTT	CASSYGGGPFSNQPQHF
-	once	TRBV6-5	TRBJ2-2	TGTGCCAGCAGACAGATCTCGCCCGGGGAGCTGTTTTTT	CASRQISPGELFF